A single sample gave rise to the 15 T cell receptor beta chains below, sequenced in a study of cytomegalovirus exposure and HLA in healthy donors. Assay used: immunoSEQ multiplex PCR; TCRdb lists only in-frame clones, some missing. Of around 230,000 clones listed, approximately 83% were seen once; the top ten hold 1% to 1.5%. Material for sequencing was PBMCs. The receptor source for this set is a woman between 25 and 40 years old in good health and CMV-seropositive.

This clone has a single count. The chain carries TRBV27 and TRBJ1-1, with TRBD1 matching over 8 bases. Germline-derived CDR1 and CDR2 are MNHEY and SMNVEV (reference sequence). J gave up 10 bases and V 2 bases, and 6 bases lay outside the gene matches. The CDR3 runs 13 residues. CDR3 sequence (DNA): TGTGCCAGCAGTTTAGTTCAGGGGGCCGGAGCTTTCTTT. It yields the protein CASSLVQGAGAFF.

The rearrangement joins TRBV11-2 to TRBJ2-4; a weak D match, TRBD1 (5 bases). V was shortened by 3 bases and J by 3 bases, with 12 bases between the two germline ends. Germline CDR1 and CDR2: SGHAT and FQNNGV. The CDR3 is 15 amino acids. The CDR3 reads CASSLTVYNKNIQYF. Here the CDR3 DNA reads TGTGCCAGCAGCTTGACAGTCTACAACAAAAACATTCAGTACTTC. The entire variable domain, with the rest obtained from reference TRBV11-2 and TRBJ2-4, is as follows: EAGVAQSPRYKIIEKRQSVAFWCNPISGHATLYWYQQILGQGPKLLIQFQNNGVVDDSQLPKDRFSAERLKGVDSTLKIQPAKLEDSAVYLCASSLTVYNKNIQYFGAGTRLSVL.

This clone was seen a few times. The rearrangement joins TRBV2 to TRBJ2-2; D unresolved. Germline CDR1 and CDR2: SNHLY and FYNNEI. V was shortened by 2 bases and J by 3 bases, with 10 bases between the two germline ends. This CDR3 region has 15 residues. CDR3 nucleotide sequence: TGTGCCAGCAGTGAACTGAGCCCGCACACCGGGGAGCTGTTTTTT. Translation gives CASSELSPHTGELFF. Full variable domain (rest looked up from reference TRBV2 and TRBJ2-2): EPEVTQTPSHQVTQMGQEVILRCVPISNHLYFYWYRQILGQKVEFLVSFYNNEISEKSEIFDDQFSVERPDGSNFTLKIRSTKLEDSAMYFCASSELSPHTGELFFGEGSRLTVL.

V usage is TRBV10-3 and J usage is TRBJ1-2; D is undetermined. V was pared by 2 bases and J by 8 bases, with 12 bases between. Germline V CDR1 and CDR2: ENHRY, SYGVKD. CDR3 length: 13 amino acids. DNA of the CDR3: TGTGCCATCAGTGAGCCGGGAACGGCGGGCTACACCTTC. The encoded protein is CAISEPGTAGYTF.

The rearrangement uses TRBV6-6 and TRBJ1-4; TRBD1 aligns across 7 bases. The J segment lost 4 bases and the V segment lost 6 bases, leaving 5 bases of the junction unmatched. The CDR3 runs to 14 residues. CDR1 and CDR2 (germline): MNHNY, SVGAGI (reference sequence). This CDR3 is CASSPQGLNEKLFF. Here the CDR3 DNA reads TGTGCCAGCAGCCCACAGGGGCTTAATGAAAAACTGTTTTTT.

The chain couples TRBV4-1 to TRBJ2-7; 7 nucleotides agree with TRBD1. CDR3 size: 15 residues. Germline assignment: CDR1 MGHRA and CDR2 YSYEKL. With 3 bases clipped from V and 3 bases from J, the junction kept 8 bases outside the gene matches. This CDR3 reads CASSHDGQAIYEQYF. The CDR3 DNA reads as TGCGCCAGCAGCCATGACGGACAGGCGATCTACGAGCAGTACTTC.

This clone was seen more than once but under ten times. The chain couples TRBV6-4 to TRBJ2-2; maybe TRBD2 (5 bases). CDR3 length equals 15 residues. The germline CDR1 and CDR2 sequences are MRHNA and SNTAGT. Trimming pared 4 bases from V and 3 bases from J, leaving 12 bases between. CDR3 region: CASSANFGDTGELFF. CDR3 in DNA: TGTGCCAGCAGTGCAAACTTCGGGGACACCGGGGAGCTGTTTTTT.

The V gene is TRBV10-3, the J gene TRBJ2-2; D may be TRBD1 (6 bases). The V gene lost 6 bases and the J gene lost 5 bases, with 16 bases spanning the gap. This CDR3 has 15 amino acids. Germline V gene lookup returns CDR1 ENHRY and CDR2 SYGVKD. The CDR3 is CAISEQGPGTGELFF. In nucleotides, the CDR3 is TGTGCCATCAGCGAACAGGGCCCGGGAACCGGGGAGCTGTTTTTT.

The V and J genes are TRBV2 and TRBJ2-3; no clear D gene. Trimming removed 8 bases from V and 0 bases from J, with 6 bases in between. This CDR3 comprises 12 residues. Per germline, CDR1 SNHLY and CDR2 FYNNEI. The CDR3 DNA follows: TGTGCCAGCCCCCCTAGCACAGATACGCAGTATTTT. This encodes CASPPSTDTQYF.

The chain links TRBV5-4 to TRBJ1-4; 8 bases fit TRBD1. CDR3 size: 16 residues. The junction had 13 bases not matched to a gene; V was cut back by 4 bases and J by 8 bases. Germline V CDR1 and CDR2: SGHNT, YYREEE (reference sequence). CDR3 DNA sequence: TGTGCCAGCAGCCTCGGCGGACAGGGAGCGGGAGAAAAACTGTTTTTT. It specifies CASSLGGQGAGEKLFF.

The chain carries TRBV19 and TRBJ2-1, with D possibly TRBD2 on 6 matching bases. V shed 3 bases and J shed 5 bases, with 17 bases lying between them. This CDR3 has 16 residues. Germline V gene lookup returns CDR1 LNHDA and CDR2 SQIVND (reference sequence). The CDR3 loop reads CASSIVAADPDNEQFF. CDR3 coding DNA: TGTGCCAGTAGTATCGTAGCGGCTGACCCGGACAATGAGCAGTTCTTC. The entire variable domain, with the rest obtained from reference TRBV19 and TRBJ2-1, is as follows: DGGITQSPKYLFRKEGQNVTLSCEQNLNHDAMYWYRQDPGQGLRLIYYSQIVNDFQKGDIAEGYSVSREKKESFPLTVTSAQKNPTAFYLCASSIVAADPDNEQFFGPGTRLTVL.

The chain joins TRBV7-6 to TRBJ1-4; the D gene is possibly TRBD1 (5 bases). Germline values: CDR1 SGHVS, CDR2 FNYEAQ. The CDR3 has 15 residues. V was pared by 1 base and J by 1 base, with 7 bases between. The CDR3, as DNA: TGTGCCAGCAGCTTAGAAGGGGAAACTAATGAAAAACTGTTTTTT. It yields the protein CASSLEGETNEKLFF.

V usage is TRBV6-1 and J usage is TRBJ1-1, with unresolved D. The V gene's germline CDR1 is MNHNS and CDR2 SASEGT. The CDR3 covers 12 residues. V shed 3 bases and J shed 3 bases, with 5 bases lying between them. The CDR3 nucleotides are TGTGCCAGCAGTGATCGGGACACTGAAGCTTTCTTT. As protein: CASSDRDTEAFF.

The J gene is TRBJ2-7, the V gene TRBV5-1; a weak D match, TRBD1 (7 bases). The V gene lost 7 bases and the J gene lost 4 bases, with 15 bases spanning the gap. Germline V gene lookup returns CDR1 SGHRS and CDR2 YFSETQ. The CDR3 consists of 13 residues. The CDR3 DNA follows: TGCGCCAGCGGGCGGGACAGTGAGTACGAGCAGTACTTC. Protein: CASGRDSEYEQYF.

CDR3 in amino acids: CASSPSRGGPDTQYF. For the CDR3, the DNA is TGCGCCAGCAGCCCGTCCAGGGGTGGACCAGATACGCAGTATTTT. This chain connects TRBV5-1 to TRBJ2-3; D might be TRBD1 (6 bases). The CDR3 runs to 15 residues. V gave up 4 bases and J gave up 4 bases, with 16 bases separating them. Germline-derived CDR1 and CDR2 are SGHRS and YFSETQ. Full variable domain (rest looked up from reference TRBV5-1 and TRBJ2-3): KAGVTQTPRYLIKTRGQQVTLSCSPISGHRSVSWYQQTPGQGLQFLFEYFSETQRNKGNFPGRFSGRQFSNSRSEMNVSTLELGDSALYLCASSPSRGGPDTQYFGPGTRLTVL.